The 9 T cell receptor beta chains below were found in one sample sequenced in a study of human T cells and chemical hapten exposure. Specified time point: patch test 2, 6 weeks after DPC sensitization. The sample's treatment: therapeutic diphenylcyclopropenone sensitization with weekly scalp DPC. TCRdb reanalysed the RACE reads using MiXCR and keeps one entry per CDR3 protein. The sample consists of tens of thousands of distinct CDR3 sequences, less than 4% of them appearing once. The specimen comprised whole blood, sampled in connection with sensitization to the hapten diphenylcyclopropenone (DPC). All receptors come from a man aged 35 to 55 with alopecia areata. Some clones in this sample may be carry-over from other donors' samples.

This clonotype was recorded a few times. The genes are TRBV28 and TRBJ1-2; weak D call: TRBD1 (6 bases). This CDR3 has 14 residues. Germline V lookup: CDR1 MDHEN, CDR2 SYDVKM. Between the trimmed V and J ends, which lost 2 bases and 4 bases, there was a span of 11 bases. The CDR3 here is CASSLVGGPYGYTF. The CDR3 region has the DNA TGTGCCAGCAGTTTAGTCGGGGGCCCCTATGGCTACACCTTC.

This clonotype showed up many times. The chain recombines TRBV9 with TRBJ2-1; 10 bases line up with TRBD2. The CDR3 runs 18 residues. Losses at the gene ends were 2 bases for V and 5 bases for J; bases not matched to a gene: 13. Germline lookup yields CDR1 SGDLS and CDR2 YYNGEE. This CDR3 is CASSVRSWGLAGDNEQFF. In DNA form, the CDR3 reads TGTGCCAGCAGCGTTCGTTCCTGGGGGCTAGCGGGAGACAATGAGCAGTTCTTC.

This clonotype has ten or more counts. The CDR3 DNA follows: TGCAGCGTGGGGCAGGGCAATGAGCAGTTCTTC. Translation gives CSVGQGNEQFF. The chain employs TRBV29-1 and TRBJ2-1, with D perhaps matching TRBD1 (5 bases). CDR1 is SQVTM, CDR2 ANQGSEA, per germline. Trimming removed 6 bases at V and 6 bases at J, with 9 bases between. There are 11 residues in the CDR3.

This clonotype came up many times. In DNA, the CDR3 is TGCGCCAGCAGCTCCCTAGCGGGAGCAGAGACCCAGTACTTC. This gives the protein CASSSLAGAETQYF. The chain links TRBV5-1 to TRBJ2-5; 10 bases align to TRBD2. V gave up 3 bases and J gave up 4 bases; unmatched junction bases: 3. This CDR3 comprises 14 residues. CDR1 and CDR2 (germline): SGHRS, YFSETQ.

For this clonotype: This may stem from a read error, because a much larger clone lies one nucleotide away. The chain is built from TRBV20-1 and TRBJ2-3; 11 nucleotides agree with TRBD2. Germline lookup yields CDR1 DFQATT and CDR2 SNEGSKA (reference sequence). The CDR3 has 18 amino acids. The ends lost 3 bases at V and 0 bases at J; junction bases unmatched: 11. CDR3 sequence reads: CSARPELAGDGSTDTQYF. DNA for the CDR3: TGCAGTGCTAGGCCGGAACTAGCGGGAGACGGGAGCACAGATACGCAGTATTTT.

Sample share makes this clonotype medium-sized (0.01 to 0.1%). The chain joins TRBV11-2 to TRBJ2-1, with TRBD2 identical over 9 bases. The V gene's germline CDR1 is SGHAT and CDR2 FQNNGV. Trimming took 5 bases from V and 4 from J; bases not matched to a gene: 9. CDR3 length: 16 residues. Here the CDR3 DNA reads TGTGCCAGCAGCCCCGCCGGGACTAGCTATTACAATGAGCAGTTCTTC. It specifies CASSPAGTSYYNEQFF. Together with reference TRBV11-2 and TRBJ2-1, the CDR3 gives the full variable domain: EAGVAQSPRYKIIEKRQSVAFWCNPISGHATLYWYQQILGQGPKLLIQFQNNGVVDDSQLPKDRFSAERLKGVDSTLKIQPAKLEDSAVYLCASSPAGTSYYNEQFFGPGTRLTVL.

This clonotype was seen repeatedly, ten times or more. This rearrangement joins TRBV28 to TRBJ1-5; 8 positions match TRBD1. CDR1 and CDR2 (germline): MDHEN, SYDVKM. The junction had 7 bases not matched to a gene; V was cut back by 6 bases and J by 6 bases. CDR3 length equals 14 residues. Written as DNA, the CDR3 is TGTGCCAGCAGACTGACAGGGGAGATTCAGCCCCAGCATTTT. Its translation: CASRLTGEIQPQHF. Full variable domain (rest looked up from reference TRBV28 and TRBJ1-5): DVKVTQSSRYLVKRTGEKVFLECVQDMDHENMFWYRQDPGLGLRLIYFSYDVKMKEKGDIPEGYSVSREKKERFSLILESASTNQTSMYLCASRLTGEIQPQHFGDGTRLSIL.

The table lists this clonotype with many counts. V is TRBV6-1 and J is TRBJ2-7; 8 positions agree with TRBD2. Germline lookup yields CDR1 MNHNS and CDR2 SASEGT. CDR3 size: 14 residues. The junction had 4 bases not matched to a gene; V was cut back by 4 bases and J by 2 bases. CDR3 DNA: TGTGCCAGCAGTGCTCGGGGGGGCCCCTACGAGCAGTACTTC. Translation gives CASSARGGPYEQYF.

This clonotype was recorded many times. The V and J genes are TRBV5-1 and TRBJ2-2; D is unresolved. Trimming took off 0 bases at V and 5 bases at J, with 11 bases between the two ends. CDR3 size: 15 residues. The germline gives CDR1 SGHRS, CDR2 YFSETQ. The CDR3 DNA reads as TGCGCCAGCAGCTTGGCCAGTCTAGGGACCGGGGAGCTGTTTTTT. This translates into CASSLASLGTGELFF.